Shown below are 24 T cell receptor beta chains from a single sample sequenced in a study of cytomegalovirus exposure and HLA in healthy donors. Primers: 60 Vbeta forward and 13 Jbeta reverse. Here immunoSEQ multiplex PCR was the method, and the copy in TCRdb shows in-frame clones only, minus some. The sample table sets out fewer than 200,000 clones. The source material was PBMCs. These TCRs come from a man aged 25 to 40 in good health and CMV-seronegative.

V gene TRBV7-6 combines with J gene TRBJ1-2, with TRBD1 identical over 8 bases. Trimming took 5 bases from V and 2 from J; bases not matched to a gene: 10. Germline V gene lookup returns CDR1 SGHVS and CDR2 FNYEAQ. The CDR3 covers 16 residues. DNA for the CDR3: TGTGCCAGCAGCCAAAGTGGGACAGGCCTCAACTATGGCTACACCTTC. This translates into CASSQSGTGLNYGYTF.

The chain combines TRBV5-4 with TRBJ1-2; the match to TRBD1 covers 9 bases. This CDR3 spans 14 amino acids. CDR1 is SGHNT and CDR2 is YYREEE in the germline V gene (reference sequence). V trimming: 1 base; J trimming: 6 bases; junction bases outside the gene matches: 4. The CDR3 region has the DNA TGTGCCAGCAGCTTGCCGACAGGGGGTGATGGCTACACCTTC. It is translated as CASSLPTGGDGYTF.

The chain recombines TRBV6-1 with TRBJ1-1, with unresolved D. Germline V gene data show CDR1 as MNHNS and CDR2 as SASEGT. CDR3 length equals 14 residues. The V end lost 6 bases, the J end lost 1 base, and 12 bases lay between the germline ends. In DNA, the CDR3 is TGTGCCAGCAGCTCCCTTCGTCGGAACACTGAAGCTTTCTTT. Its protein is CASSSLRRNTEAFF.

This CDR3 reads CASSLTGAENIQYF. The CDR3 nucleotides read TGTGCCAGCAGCCTGACAGGGGCCGAAAACATTCAGTACTTC. The chain has TRBV6-1 and TRBJ2-4, with 8 bases lining up with TRBD1. This CDR3 region has 14 residues. Germline-derived CDR1 and CDR2 are MNHNS and SASEGT. The V segment lost 6 bases and the J segment 5 bases; nucleotides outside the gene matches: 6.

The chain is built from TRBV5-1 and TRBJ2-7; 8 bases line up with TRBD1. The CDR3 totals 13 residues. Germline V gene data show CDR1 as SGHRS and CDR2 as YFSETQ. Trimming took 5 bases from V and 5 from J; bases not matched to a gene: 6. CDR3 DNA sequence: TGCGCCAGCAGAAGGACAGGGACCGACGAGCAGTACTTC. Protein product: CASRRTGTDEQYF.

The rearrangement uses TRBV11-1 and TRBJ2-7; perhaps TRBD2 as D (6 bases). This CDR3 contains 16 residues. Per the germline V gene, CDR1 is SGHAT and CDR2 is FQDESV (reference sequence). The V end lost 3 bases, the J end lost 3 bases, and 18 bases lay between the germline ends. The CDR3 region is CASSFDAFRGFYEQYF. CDR3 sequence (DNA): TGTGCCAGCAGCTTCGACGCTTTTCGGGGGTTCTACGAGCAGTACTTC.

This chain connects TRBV7-2 to TRBJ2-7; a weak D match, TRBD2 (5 bases). The germline gives CDR1 SGHTA, CDR2 FQGNSA. The CDR3 is made up of 17 amino acids. Trimming left V 4 bases short and J 3 bases short, with 22 bases between. CDR3 sequence: CASSSPRTGNRFYEQYF. DNA of the CDR3: TGTGCCAGCAGCTCCCCTAGAACGGGAAACCGGTTCTACGAGCAGTACTTC.

This chain connects TRBV30 to TRBJ1-5; 7 bases map to TRBD1. Germline CDR1 is GTSNPN and CDR2 is SVGIG (reference sequence). Trimming at V came to 2 bases and at J to 3 bases, leaving 7 bases not matched to a gene. This CDR3 has 15 residues. The CDR3 loop reads CAWSSRGQPNQPQHF. The CDR3 DNA follows: TGTGCCTGGAGTTCCCGGGGACAGCCCAATCAGCCCCAGCATTTT.

The V and J genes are TRBV11-2 and TRBJ1-1; TRBD1 might be the D (6 bases). The CDR3 totals 14 residues. CDR1 and CDR2 from the germline V gene are SGHAT and FQNNGV. V shed 6 bases and J shed 5 bases, with 16 bases lying between them. The CDR3 sequence: CASRGEGVMTEAFF. CDR3 in DNA: TGTGCCAGCAGGGGTGAGGGGGTCATGACTGAAGCTTTCTTT.

V gene TRBV11-2 combines with J gene TRBJ2-3; 10 bases line up with TRBD1. Germline values: CDR1 SGHAT, CDR2 FQNNGV. The CDR3 consists of 15 residues. The J segment lost 5 bases and the V segment lost 3 bases, leaving 5 bases of the junction unmatched. CDR3 in DNA: TGTGCCAGCAGCTTTGACAGGGGGCGCATAGATACGCAGTATTTT. It specifies CASSFDRGRIDTQYF.

CDR3 coding DNA: TGCGCCAGCAGCCCGAGGAGTGACCTCTCCTACGAGCAGTACTTC. Amino acid sequence: CASSPRSDLSYEQYF. The rearrangement links TRBV5-1 to TRBJ2-7; D unclear. The CDR3 has 15 amino acids. Germline loops: CDR1 SGHRS, CDR2 YFSETQ. Between the trimmed V and J ends, which lost 4 bases and 0 bases, there was a span of 14 bases.

The chain is built from TRBV5-1 and TRBJ2-7; 9 nucleotides line up with TRBD1. This CDR3 comprises 13 residues. V shed 4 bases, J shed 6 bases, and the junction held 5 bases outside the gene matches. Germline lookup yields CDR1 SGHRS and CDR2 YFSETQ. CDR3 region: CASSRQGQGEQYF. The CDR3, as DNA: TGCGCCAGCAGCCGGCAGGGACAGGGCGAGCAGTACTTC.

The CDR3 sequence: CSASNGDTQYF. CDR3 DNA sequence: TGCAGTGCTAGTAACGGAGATACGCAGTATTTT. This chain joins TRBV20-1 and TRBJ2-3, with no clear D. Germline-derived CDR1 and CDR2 are DFQATT and SNEGSKA (reference sequence). CDR3 size: 11 residues. The V gene lost 3 bases and the J gene lost 5 bases, with 6 bases spanning the gap.

The chain employs TRBV10-2 and TRBJ2-7; 7 bases are shared with TRBD2. Germline V gene sequence: CDR1 WSHSY, CDR2 SAAADI. CDR3 length: 16 residues. J gave up 2 bases and V 4 bases, and 11 bases lay outside the gene matches. As DNA, the CDR3 is TGCGCCAGCAGTGGGGGGTATGGAGCGGGGCCCTACGAGCAGTACTTC. This sequence encodes CASSGGYGAGPYEQYF.

V is TRBV19 and J is TRBJ2-7, with D perhaps TRBD2 (6 bases). V lost 7 bases and J 4 bases, leaving 17 bases between the germline ends. The germline CDR1 and CDR2 sequences are LNHDA and SQIVND (reference sequence). This CDR3 has 14 amino acids. CDR3: CASNTGGFPYEQYF. The CDR3 nucleotides read TGTGCCAGTAACACTGGGGGGTTTCCTTACGAGCAGTACTTC.

The chain joins TRBV19 to TRBJ1-5, with a possible D match to TRBD1 (6 bases). The V end lost 4 bases, the J end lost 3 bases, and 16 bases lay between the germline ends. CDR1 and CDR2 (germline): LNHDA, SQIVND (reference sequence). The CDR3 extends over 16 amino acids. CDR3 nucleotide sequence: TGTGCCAGTAGTACTGCCCAGGGGACCTACAATCAGCCCCAGCATTTT. It codes for CASSTAQGTYNQPQHF.

This chain connects TRBV4-1 to TRBJ2-3; 8 bases are a match to TRBD2. This CDR3 spans 16 amino acids. J lost 6 bases, V lost 3 bases, and 11 bases had no gene match. CDR1 is MGHRA, CDR2 YSYEKL, per germline. The CDR3 spells CASSHPSAGVADTQYF. The CDR3 DNA is TGCGCCAGCAGCCATCCCTCAGCGGGAGTGGCGGATACGCAGTATTTT.

This sequence joins TRBV30 and TRBJ1-2; D is unclear. Trimming took 2 bases from V and 4 from J, leaving 8 bases between them. The CDR3 extends over 12 amino acids. Germline CDR1 GTSNPN, CDR2 SVGIG (reference sequence). This CDR3 is CAWSIWLYGYTF. CDR3 sequence (DNA): TGTGCCTGGAGTATATGGCTCTATGGCTACACCTTC.

J is TRBJ1-2 and V is TRBV28, with D unclear. In germline, CDR1 is MDHEN, CDR2 SYDVKM. Trimming took 6 bases from V and 2 from J, leaving 13 bases between them. The CDR3 runs to 14 residues. The DNA for the CDR3 is TGTGCCAGCAGCTGGGAGGGAGAGAACTATGGCTACACCTTC. Translated: CASSWEGENYGYTF.

The chain uses TRBV7-9 and TRBJ1-5; D is perhaps TRBD1 (6 bases). The CDR3 runs 14 residues. V was trimmed by 0 bases and J by 7 bases, leaving 10 bases between them. Germline CDR1 is SEHNR and CDR2 is FQNEAQ (reference sequence). CDR3 bases: TGTGCCAGCAGCTTAGCAGGGGGTCAGCAGCCCCAGCATTTT. This gives the protein CASSLAGGQQPQHF. Complete variable domain (other parts from reference TRBV7-9 and TRBJ1-5): DTGVSQNPRHKITKRGQNVTFRCDPISEHNRLYWYRQTLGQGPEFLTYFQNEAQLEKSRLLSDRFSAERPKGSFSTLEIQRTEQGDSAMYLCASSLAGGQQPQHFGDGTRLSIL.

The chain uses TRBV6-6 and TRBJ1-6; the D is unclear. The CDR3 is 15 residues long. The germline CDR1 and CDR2 sequences are MNHNY and SVGAGI (reference sequence). Between the trimmed V and J ends, which lost 0 bases and 6 bases, there was a span of 9 bases. CDR3 sequence reads: CASSYSSLVNSPLHF. CDR3 nucleotides: TGTGCCAGCAGTTACTCGTCCCTCGTTAATTCACCCCTCCACTTT.

The chain joins TRBV29-1 to TRBJ2-4; tentative D call: TRBD1 (5 bases). The V gene's germline CDR1 is SQVTM and CDR2 ANQGSEA. V lost 4 bases to trimming and J lost 2 bases, with 12 bases between them. The CDR3 loop spans 14 amino acids. The CDR3 region is CSVVNQGTKNIQYF. CDR3 in DNA: TGCAGCGTTGTCAATCAGGGTACCAAAAACATTCAGTACTTC.

The CDR3, as DNA: TGTGCCAGCAGTTCGGGGTCCCGGGGTCAGCCCCAGCATTTT. This translates into CASSSGSRGQPQHF. The chain combines TRBV27 with TRBJ1-5; D gene uncertain. Trimming pared 4 bases from V and 6 bases from J, leaving 13 bases between. The germline gives CDR1 MNHEY, CDR2 SMNVEV (reference sequence). This CDR3 spans 14 amino acids.

V and J are TRBV2 and TRBJ1-4; 8 nucleotides match TRBD1. V lost 9 bases and J lost 10; bases outside the gene matches: 13. The length of the CDR3 is 14 residues. Germline V gene lookup returns CDR1 SNHLY and CDR2 FYNNEI. CDR3 bases: TGTGCCAGTATCCACTCGGGACAGGCAACAAAACTGTTTTTT. It specifies CASIHSGQATKLFF.